The present T cell receptor (beta chain) was sequenced within a study of PD-L1 blockade in urothelial cancer. Overall study findings and caveats: Below-median pretreatment blood TCR clonality predicted better survival.

The method was immunoSEQ multiplex PCR; TCRdb's version includes in-frame clones alone and lacks a portion of them. The data hold 30,000 to 40,000 clones, with 70% to 85% observed a single time. CDR1 is SGHRS and CDR2 is YFSETQ in the germline V gene. This CDR3 spans 13 amino acids. Trimming stripped 1 base from V and 1 base from J, with 5 bases between. This clone came up a few times. Its antigen is not known. This chain links TRBV5-1 with TRBJ1-1; maybe TRBD1 (5 bases). Sequenced material: PBMCs, taken around atezolizumab (anti-PD-L1) treatment. The TCR comes from a man between 60 and 75 years old with urothelial cancer. The CDR3, as DNA: TGCGCCAGCAGCTTGCAGGGGAACACTGAAGCTTTCTTT. Encoded protein: CASSLQGNTEAFF.